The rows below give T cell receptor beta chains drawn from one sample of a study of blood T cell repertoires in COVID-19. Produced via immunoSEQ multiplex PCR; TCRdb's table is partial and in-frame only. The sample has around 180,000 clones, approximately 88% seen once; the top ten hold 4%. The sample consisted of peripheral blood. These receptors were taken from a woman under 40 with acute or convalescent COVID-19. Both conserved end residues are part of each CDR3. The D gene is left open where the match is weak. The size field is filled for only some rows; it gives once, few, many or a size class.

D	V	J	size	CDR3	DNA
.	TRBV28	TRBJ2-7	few	CASSTGHDYEQYF	TGTGCCAGCAGTACGGGACATGACTACGAGCAGTACTTC
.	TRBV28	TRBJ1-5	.	CASSLVAGAVEPQHF	TGTGCCAGCAGTTTAGTCGCGGGGGCGGTGGAGCCCCAGCATTTT
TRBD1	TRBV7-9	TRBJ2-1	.	CASSYTGTGSYNEQFF	TGTGCCAGCAGCTACACCGGGACAGGCTCCTACAATGAGCAGTTCTTC
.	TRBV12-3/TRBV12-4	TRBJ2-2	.	CARASNTGELFF	TGTGCCAGAGCAAGCAACACCGGGGAGCTGTTTTTT
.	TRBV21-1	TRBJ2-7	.	CASNDQGTPYEQYF	TGTGCCAGCAATGACCAGGGGACCCCCTACGAGCAGTACTTC
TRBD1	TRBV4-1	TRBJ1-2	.	CASSPALNRGSDGYTF	TGCGCCAGCAGCCCTGCTTTGAACAGGGGGAGTGATGGCTACACCTTC
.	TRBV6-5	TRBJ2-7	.	CASNRGPIDYEQYF	TGTGCCAGCAACCGTGGGCCGATCGACTACGAGCAGTACTTC
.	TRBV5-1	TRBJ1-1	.	CASSLIGGSSTEAFF	TGCGCCAGCAGCTTGATTGGGGGCTCGAGCACTGAAGCTTTCTTT
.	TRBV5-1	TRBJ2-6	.	CASADSSAANVLTF	TGCGCCAGCGCAGACAGCAGTGCGGCCAACGTCCTGACTTTC
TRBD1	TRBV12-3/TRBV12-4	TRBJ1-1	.	CASSLTGAQVAFF	TGTGCCAGCAGCCTGACAGGGGCCCAGGTGGCTTTCTTT
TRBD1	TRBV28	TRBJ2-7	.	CASSQRTGFTLYEQYF	TGTGCCAGCAGCCAGAGGACAGGTTTTACCCTCTACGAGCAGTACTTC
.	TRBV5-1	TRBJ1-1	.	CASSIIGGLNTEAFF	TGCGCCAGCAGCATCATAGGAGGGCTGAACACTGAAGCTTTCTTT
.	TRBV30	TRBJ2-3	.	CAWSVSYAPQYF	TGTGCCTGGAGTGTATCCTATGCACCGCAGTATTTT
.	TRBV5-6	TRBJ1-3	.	CASSFSGQLRISGNTIYF	TGTGCCAGCAGCTTTTCCGGACAGCTAAGAATCTCTGGAAACACCATATATTTT
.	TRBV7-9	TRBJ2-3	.	CASSSGNTQYF	TGTGCCAGCAGCTCAGGAAATACGCAGTATTTT
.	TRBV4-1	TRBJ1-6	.	CASSQEGTGLSPLHF	TGCGCCAGCAGCCAAGAGGGGACTGGTCTTTCACCCCTCCACTTT